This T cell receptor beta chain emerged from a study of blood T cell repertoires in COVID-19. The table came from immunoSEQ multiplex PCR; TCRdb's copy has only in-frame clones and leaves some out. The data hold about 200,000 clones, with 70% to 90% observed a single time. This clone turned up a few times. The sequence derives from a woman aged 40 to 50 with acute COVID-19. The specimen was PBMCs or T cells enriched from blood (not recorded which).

Here the CDR3 DNA reads TGCGCCAGCAGGGACAGGGAGATTCTCGAGCAGTACTTC. Translating gives CASRDREILEQYF. The V and J genes are TRBV5-1 and TRBJ2-7, with 8 bases identical to TRBD1. The V segment lost 5 bases and the J segment 6 bases; nucleotides outside the gene matches: 7. CDR1 is SGHRS and CDR2 is YFSETQ in the germline V gene. The CDR3 length is 13 residues. The entire variable domain, with the rest obtained from reference TRBV5-1 and TRBJ2-7, is as follows: KAGVTQTPRYLIKTRGQQVTLSCSPISGHRSVSWYQQTPGQGLQFLFEYFSETQRNKGNFPGRFSGRQFSNSRSEMNVSTLELGDSALYLCASRDREILEQYFGPGTRLTVT.